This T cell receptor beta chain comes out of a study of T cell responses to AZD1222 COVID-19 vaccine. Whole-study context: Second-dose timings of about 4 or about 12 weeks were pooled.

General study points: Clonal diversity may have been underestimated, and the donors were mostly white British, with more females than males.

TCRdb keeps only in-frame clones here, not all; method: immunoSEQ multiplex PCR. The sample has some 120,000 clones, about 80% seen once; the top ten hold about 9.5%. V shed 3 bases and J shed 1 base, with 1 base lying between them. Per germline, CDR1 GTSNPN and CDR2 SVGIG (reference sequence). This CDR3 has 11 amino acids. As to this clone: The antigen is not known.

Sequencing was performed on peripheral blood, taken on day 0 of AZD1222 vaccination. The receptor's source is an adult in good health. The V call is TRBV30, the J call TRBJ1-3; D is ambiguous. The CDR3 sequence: CAWRSGNTIYF. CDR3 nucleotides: TGTGCCTGGAGGTCTGGAAACACCATATATTTT.